This record looks at one T cell receptor (beta chain) sequence and its context. What it binds is not known. The sample originates from a study of shared clonotypes between healthy human individuals. V lost 6 bases and J lost 1, with 21 bases in between. Germline values: CDR1 LNHDA, CDR2 SQIVND (reference sequence). The CDR3 contains 17 residues. Positively selected for CCR7, the CD45RO-negative cells used as naive CD8 cells excluded terminally differentiated effector memory CD45RA+ cells. Study conclusions and caveats: On the whole, naive subsets had larger estimated richness than memory subsets had.

Assay: immunoSEQ multiplex PCR; the TCRdb copy retains only in-frame clones and omits some. The sample lists around 1.9 million clones, about 93% occurring once. The genes are TRBV19 and TRBJ1-1; no clear D gene. This sequence was found in a man between 18 and 35 years old in good health. Some clones in this sample may be carry-over from other donors' samples. Sequencing used naive CD8+ T cells from PBMCs. CDR3 DNA sequence: TGTGCCAGTAGCTTTACCCTTCAAAGACGGGAGAACACTGAAGCTTTCTTT. Translating it yields CASSFTLQRRENTEAFF. The variable domain in full, with the rest retrieved from reference TRBV19 and TRBJ1-1, is DGGITQSPKYLFRKEGQNVTLSCEQNLNHDAMYWYRQDPGQGLRLIYYSQIVNDFQKGDIAEGYSVSREKKESFPLTVTSAQKNPTAFYLCASSFTLQRRENTEAFFGQGTRLTVV.